Listed below are T cell receptor beta chains from one sample, sequenced in a study. TCRdb ran MiXCR on the 5' RACE reads and lists one entry per CDR3 protein. The data show 10,000 to 15,000 distinct CDR3 sequences, with about a quarter seen just once and around 3.3% held by the top ten. Sample: naive CD4+ T cells sorted from blood. The receptors come from a female donor with breast cancer. The CDR3 runs from the conserved cysteine through the conserved F or W. D genes are given only for firm matches. Expanded clones get a size class; other rows say once, few or many, or leave the size out.

>many|TRBJ2-1|TRBV5-1|.
CASSFEAGRNEQFF
>many|TRBJ2-3|TRBV6-5|TRBD2
CASSYSWTSSTDTQYF
>many|TRBJ1-5|TRBV20-1|TRBD1
CSASTGPGSPQHF
>many|TRBJ1-1|TRBV4-1|.
CASSLRVSDTEAFF
>.|TRBJ2-7|TRBV19|TRBD2
CASSLFSGTTYEQYF
>large|TRBJ1-2|TRBV6-5|.
CASSSSPRPYGNYGYTF
>few|TRBJ2-5|TRBV5-1|.
CASSFGETQYF
>medium-sized|TRBJ2-7|TRBV19|.
CASSIGHSSYEQYF
>many|TRBJ2-7|TRBV20-1|TRBD2
CSASVAGKPYEQYF
>medium-sized|TRBJ1-5|TRBV12-3/TRBV12-4|.
CASSFGSLYSNQPQHF
>few|TRBJ2-7|TRBV6-1|TRBD2
CASSLLAGSSYEQYF
>.|TRBJ2-2|TRBV3-1|.
CASSRRTGQTGELFF
>.|TRBJ1-1|TRBV7-8|.
CASSPEPGTEAFF
>many|TRBJ2-1|TRBV5-1|.
CASSLSSSAWGNEQFF
>many|TRBJ2-7|TRBV28|.
CASQDHEQYF
>many|TRBJ1-3|TRBV24-1|TRBD1
CATKRDRGVESSGNTIYF
>medium-sized|TRBJ2-7|TRBV12-3/TRBV12-4|TRBD2
CASRSSRAGPGPYEQYF
>few|TRBJ2-7|TRBV28|TRBD2
CASRTSGGTSYEQYF
>few|TRBJ1-2|TRBV11-2|.
CASRQTGAEGYTF
>medium-sized|TRBJ1-1|TRBV29-1|.
CSVDRGSMETEAFF
>many|TRBJ1-2|TRBV20-1|.
CSARVGGGGYTF
>many|TRBJ1-2|TRBV2|TRBD1
CASRRQGANYGYTF
>many|TRBJ2-1|TRBV20-1|TRBD2
CSARGTSGESNEQFF
>medium-sized|TRBJ2-1|TRBV15|TRBD1
CATSRVGGHLYNEQFF
>.|TRBJ2-1|TRBV5-4|TRBD2
CASSSELAASYNEQFF
>medium-sized|TRBJ1-2|TRBV20-1|.
CSAISPGHRGYTF
>medium-sized|TRBJ1-5|TRBV20-1|.
CSAIRGLDQPQHF
>.|TRBJ2-7|TRBV20-1|.
CSAGADRIYSEQYF
>medium-sized|TRBJ2-7|TRBV12-3/TRBV12-4|TRBD1
CASSLGVAGGYEQYF
>medium-sized|TRBJ2-2|TRBV6-6|TRBD2
CASSLSGGTGELFF
>few|TRBJ2-7|TRBV29-1|TRBD1
CSVDIGTGLLYEQYF
>few|TRBJ2-5|TRBV5-4|.
CASSHDTAYQETQYF
>medium-sized|TRBJ1-1|TRBV5-1|TRBD1
CASRTGTTEAFF
>few|TRBJ2-7|TRBV20-1|.
CSSSPDYEQYF
>.|TRBJ1-1|TRBV9|TRBD1
CACSPRQGGSTEAFF
>many|TRBJ1-6|TRBV12-3/TRBV12-4|.
CASKPRGDNSPLHF
>medium-sized|TRBJ2-3|TRBV4-1|TRBD2
CASSRPLAGGDTQYF
>large|TRBJ2-7|TRBV29-1|.
CSAVGDRGSYEQYF
>.|TRBJ2-5|TRBV5-6|.
CASSSGPQETQCF
>medium-sized|TRBJ1-2|TRBV6-5|.
CASSKGGPYGYTF
>.|TRBJ2-7|TRBV3-1|.
CASSQAPWSGRTYEQYF
>.|TRBJ2-1|TRBV6-5|.
CASSLVGRGNEQFF
>many|TRBJ1-1|TRBV6-5|.
CASSYSSTGNTEAFF
>medium-sized|TRBJ2-7|TRBV5-1|TRBD2
CASSITGTSGSYEQYF
>medium-sized|TRBJ2-3|TRBV7-2|TRBD2
CASNEREADTQYF
>.|TRBJ2-1|TRBV11-2|TRBD2
CASSVTSGSSHNEQFF
>.|TRBJ2-3|TRBV5-5|.
CASSQPGMDTQYF
>many|TRBJ2-1|TRBV20-1|TRBD2
CSVVQLAGGLGEQFF
>few|TRBJ2-2|TRBV4-2|TRBD2
CASSPSGLAGFTGELFF
>medium-sized|TRBJ2-1|TRBV7-9|.
CASSPRVFSYNEQFF
>few|TRBJ1-5|TRBV7-6|TRBD1
CASSSRTGRNQPQHF
>many|TRBJ1-1|TRBV12-3/TRBV12-4|.
CASSLGLLNTEAFF
>.|TRBJ1-1|TRBV6-1|.
CASSRTNTVAFF